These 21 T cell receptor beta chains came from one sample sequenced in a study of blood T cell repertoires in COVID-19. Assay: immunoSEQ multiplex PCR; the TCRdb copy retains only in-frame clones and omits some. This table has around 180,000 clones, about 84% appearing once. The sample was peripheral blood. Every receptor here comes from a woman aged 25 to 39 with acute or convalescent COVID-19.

CDR3 DNA: TGTGCCAGCAGCTTCAGGGGGCTAGGGGAAAAACTGTTTTTT. This sequence encodes CASSFRGLGEKLFF. The rearrangement joins TRBV7-2 to TRBJ1-4; 8 bases line up with TRBD1. With V trimmed by 3 bases and J by 8 bases, 5 bases remained unmatched. Germline V gene data show CDR1 as SGHTA and CDR2 as FQGNSA. The CDR3 totals 14 residues.

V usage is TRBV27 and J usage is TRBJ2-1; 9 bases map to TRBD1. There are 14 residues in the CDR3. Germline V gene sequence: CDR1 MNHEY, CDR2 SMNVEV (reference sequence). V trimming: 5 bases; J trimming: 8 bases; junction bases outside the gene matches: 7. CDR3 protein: CASSPHRGPDEQFF. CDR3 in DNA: TGTGCCAGCAGTCCACACAGGGGGCCCGATGAGCAGTTCTTC.

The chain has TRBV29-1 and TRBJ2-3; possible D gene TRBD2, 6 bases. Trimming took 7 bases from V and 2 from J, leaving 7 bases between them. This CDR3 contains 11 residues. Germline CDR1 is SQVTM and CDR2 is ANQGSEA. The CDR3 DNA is TGCAGCGGCGGGGACACAGATACGCAGTATTTT. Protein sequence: CSGGDTDTQYF.

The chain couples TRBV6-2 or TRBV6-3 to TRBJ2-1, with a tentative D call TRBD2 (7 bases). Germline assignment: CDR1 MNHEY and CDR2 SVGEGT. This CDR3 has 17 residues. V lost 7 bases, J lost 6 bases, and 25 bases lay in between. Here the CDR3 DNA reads TGTGCCAGCACCCCTAGGTCAATGTGGGGGGGCGTCAATGAGCAGTTCTTC. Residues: CASTPRSMWGGVNEQFF.

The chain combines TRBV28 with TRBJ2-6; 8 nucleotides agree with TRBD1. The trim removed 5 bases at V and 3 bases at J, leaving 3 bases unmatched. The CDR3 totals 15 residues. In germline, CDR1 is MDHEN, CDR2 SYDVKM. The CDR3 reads CASSAQGGGANVLTF. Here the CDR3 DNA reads TGTGCCAGCAGTGCACAGGGGGGTGGGGCCAACGTCCTGACTTTC.

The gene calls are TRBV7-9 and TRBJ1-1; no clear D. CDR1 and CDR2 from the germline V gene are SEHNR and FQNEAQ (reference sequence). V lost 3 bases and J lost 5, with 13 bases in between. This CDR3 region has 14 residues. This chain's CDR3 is CASSFSRGGTEAFF. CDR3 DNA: TGTGCCAGCAGCTTCAGCCGGGGTGGGACTGAAGCTTTCTTT.

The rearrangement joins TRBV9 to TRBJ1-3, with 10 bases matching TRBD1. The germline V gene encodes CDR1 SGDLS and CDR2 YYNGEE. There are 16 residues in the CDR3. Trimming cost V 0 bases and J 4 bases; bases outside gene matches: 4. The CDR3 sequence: CASSVVGTGAGNTIYF. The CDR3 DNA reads TGTGCCAGCAGCGTAGTGGGGACAGGGGCGGGAAACACCATATATTTT.

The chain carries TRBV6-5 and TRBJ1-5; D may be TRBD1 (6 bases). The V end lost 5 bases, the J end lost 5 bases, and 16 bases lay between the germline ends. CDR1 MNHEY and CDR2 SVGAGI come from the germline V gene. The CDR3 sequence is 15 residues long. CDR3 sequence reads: CASSPGDLIHQPQHF. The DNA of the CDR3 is TGTGCCAGCAGTCCAGGGGACCTGATACATCAGCCCCAGCATTTT.

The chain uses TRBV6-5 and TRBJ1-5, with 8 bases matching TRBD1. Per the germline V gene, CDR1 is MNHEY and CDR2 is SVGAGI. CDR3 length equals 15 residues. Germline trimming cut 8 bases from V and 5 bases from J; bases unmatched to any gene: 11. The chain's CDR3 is CASSFGQGKDQPQHF. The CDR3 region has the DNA TGTGCCAGCTCGTTCGGACAGGGCAAGGATCAGCCCCAGCATTTT.

CDR3 amino acids: CASSWARHSGNTIYF. CDR3 in DNA: TGTGCCTCCTCGTGGGCACGGCACTCTGGAAACACCATATATTTT. This rearrangement joins TRBV30 to TRBJ1-3; the D is unclear. The CDR3 has 15 amino acids. Deletions cut 7 bases from V and 0 bases from J, with 16 bases between. The germline gives CDR1 GTSNPN, CDR2 SVGIG (reference sequence).

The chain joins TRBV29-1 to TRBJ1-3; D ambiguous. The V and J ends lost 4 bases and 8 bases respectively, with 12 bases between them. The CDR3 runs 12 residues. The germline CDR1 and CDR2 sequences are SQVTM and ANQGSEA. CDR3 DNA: TGCAGCGTTGTTGCCCACGGGGACACCATATATTTT. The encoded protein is CSVVAHGDTIYF.

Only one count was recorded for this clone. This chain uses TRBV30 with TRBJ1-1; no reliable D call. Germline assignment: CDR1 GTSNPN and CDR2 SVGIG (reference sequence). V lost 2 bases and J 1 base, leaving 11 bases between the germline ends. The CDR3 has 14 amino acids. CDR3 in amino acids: CAWSSPSKNTEAFF. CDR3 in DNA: TGTGCCTGGAGTAGCCCTAGCAAGAACACTGAAGCTTTCTTT. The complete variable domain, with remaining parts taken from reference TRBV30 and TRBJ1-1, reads SQTIHQWPATLVQPVGSPLSLECTVEGTSNPNLYWYRQAAGRGLQLLFYSVGIGQISSEVPQNLSASRPQDRQFILSSKKLLLSDSGFYLCAWSSPSKNTEAFFGQGTRLTVV.

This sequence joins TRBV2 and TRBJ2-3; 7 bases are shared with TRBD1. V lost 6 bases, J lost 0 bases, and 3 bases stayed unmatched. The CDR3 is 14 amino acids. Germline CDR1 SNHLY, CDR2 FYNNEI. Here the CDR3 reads CASSRDSSTDTQYF. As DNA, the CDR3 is TGTGCCAGCAGCCGGGACAGTAGCACAGATACGCAGTATTTT.

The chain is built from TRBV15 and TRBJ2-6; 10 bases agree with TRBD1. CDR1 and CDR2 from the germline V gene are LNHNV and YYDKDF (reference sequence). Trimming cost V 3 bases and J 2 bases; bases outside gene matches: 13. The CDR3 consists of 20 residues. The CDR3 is CATSSETRTGGFPGANVLTF. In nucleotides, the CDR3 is TGTGCCACCAGCAGTGAGACGCGGACAGGGGGTTTTCCTGGGGCCAACGTCCTGACTTTC.

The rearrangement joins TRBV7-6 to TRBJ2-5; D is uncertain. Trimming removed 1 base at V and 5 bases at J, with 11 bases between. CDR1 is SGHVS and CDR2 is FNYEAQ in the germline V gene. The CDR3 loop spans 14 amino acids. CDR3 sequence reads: CASSLEQVRETQYF. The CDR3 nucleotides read TGTGCCAGCAGCTTAGAGCAGGTCCGGGAGACCCAGTACTTC.

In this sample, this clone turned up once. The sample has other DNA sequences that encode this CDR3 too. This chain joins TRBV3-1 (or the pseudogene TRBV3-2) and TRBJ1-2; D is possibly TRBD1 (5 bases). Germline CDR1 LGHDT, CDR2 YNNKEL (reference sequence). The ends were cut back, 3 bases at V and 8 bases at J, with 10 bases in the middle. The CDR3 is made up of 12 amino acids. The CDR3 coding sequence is TGTGCCAGCAGCCAGGGGGGTGGAGGCTACACCTTC. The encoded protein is CASSQGGGGYTF.

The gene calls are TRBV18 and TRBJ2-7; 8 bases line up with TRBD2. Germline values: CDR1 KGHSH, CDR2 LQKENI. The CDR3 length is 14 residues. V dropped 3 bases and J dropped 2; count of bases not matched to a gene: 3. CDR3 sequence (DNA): TGTGCCAGCTCACCGAAAGCGGGGGCCTACGAGCAGTACTTC. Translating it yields CASSPKAGAYEQYF.

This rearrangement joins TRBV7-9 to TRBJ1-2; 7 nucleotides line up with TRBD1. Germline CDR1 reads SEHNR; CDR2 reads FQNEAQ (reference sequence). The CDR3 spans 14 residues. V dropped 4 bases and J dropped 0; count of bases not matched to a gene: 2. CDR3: CASSSTGSNYGYTF. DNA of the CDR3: TGTGCCAGCAGCTCGACAGGGTCTAACTATGGCTACACCTTC.

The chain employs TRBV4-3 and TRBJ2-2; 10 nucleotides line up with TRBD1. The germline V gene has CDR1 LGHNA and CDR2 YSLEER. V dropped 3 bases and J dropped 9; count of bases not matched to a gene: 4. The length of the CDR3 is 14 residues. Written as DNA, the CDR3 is TGCGCCAGCAGCCAGACGACAGGGGGCAGGGAGCTGTTTTTT. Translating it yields CASSQTTGGRELFF.

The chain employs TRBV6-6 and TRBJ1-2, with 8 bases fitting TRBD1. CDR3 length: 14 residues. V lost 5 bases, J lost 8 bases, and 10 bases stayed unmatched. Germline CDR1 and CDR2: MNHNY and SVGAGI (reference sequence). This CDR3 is CASSRDRLGWGYTF. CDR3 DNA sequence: TGTGCCAGCAGTCGGGACAGGCTAGGATGGGGCTACACCTTC.

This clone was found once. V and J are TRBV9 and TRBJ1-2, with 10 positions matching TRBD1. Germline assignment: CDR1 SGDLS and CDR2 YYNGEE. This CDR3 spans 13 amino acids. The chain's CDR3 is CASGQGGPYGYTF. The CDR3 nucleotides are TGTGCTAGCGGACAGGGGGGCCCCTATGGCTACACCTTC.